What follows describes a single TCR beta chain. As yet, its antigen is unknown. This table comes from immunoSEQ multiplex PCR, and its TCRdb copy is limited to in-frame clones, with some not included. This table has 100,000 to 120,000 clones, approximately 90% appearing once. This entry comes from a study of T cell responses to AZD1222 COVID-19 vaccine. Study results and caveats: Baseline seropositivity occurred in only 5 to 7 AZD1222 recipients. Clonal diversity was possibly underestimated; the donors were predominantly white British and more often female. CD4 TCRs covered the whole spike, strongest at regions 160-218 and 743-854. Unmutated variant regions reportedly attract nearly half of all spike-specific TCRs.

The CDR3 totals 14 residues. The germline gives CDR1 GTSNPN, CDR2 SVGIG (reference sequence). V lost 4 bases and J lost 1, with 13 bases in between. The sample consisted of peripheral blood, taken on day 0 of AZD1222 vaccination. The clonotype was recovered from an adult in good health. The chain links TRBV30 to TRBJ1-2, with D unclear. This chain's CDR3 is CAWKGGRGNYGYTF. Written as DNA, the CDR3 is TGTGCCTGGAAGGGAGGGCGCGGTAACTATGGCTACACCTTC. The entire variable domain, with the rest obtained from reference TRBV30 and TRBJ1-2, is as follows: SQTIHQWPATLVQPVGSPLSLECTVEGTSNPNLYWYRQAAGRGLQLLFYSVGIGQISSEVPQNLSASRPQDRQFILSSKKLLLSDSGFYLCAWKGGRGNYGYTFGSGTRLTVV.